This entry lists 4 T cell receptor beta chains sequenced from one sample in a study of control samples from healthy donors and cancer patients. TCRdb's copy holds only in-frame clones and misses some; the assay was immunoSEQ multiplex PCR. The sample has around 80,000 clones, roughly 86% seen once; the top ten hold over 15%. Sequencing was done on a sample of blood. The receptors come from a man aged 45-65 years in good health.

CDR3 sequence reads: CASSLTGGRSTEAFF. In nucleotides, the CDR3 is TGTGCCAGCAGCTTGACAGGAGGAAGGAGCACTGAAGCTTTCTTT. V usage is TRBV5-6 and J usage is TRBJ1-1, with TRBD1 as a possible D gene (5 bases). The CDR3 extends over 15 amino acids. The ends were cut back, 1 base at V and 4 bases at J, with 14 bases in the middle. Germline CDR1 and CDR2: SGHDT and YYEEEE.

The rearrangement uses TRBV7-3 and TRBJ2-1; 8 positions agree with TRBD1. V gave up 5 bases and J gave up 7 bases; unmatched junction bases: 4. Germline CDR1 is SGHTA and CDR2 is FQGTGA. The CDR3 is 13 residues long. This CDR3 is CASSGGQGNEQFF. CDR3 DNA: TGTGCCAGCAGCGGCGGACAGGGTAATGAGCAGTTCTTC. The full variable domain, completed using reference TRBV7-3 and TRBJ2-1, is GAGVSQTPSNKVTEKGKYVELRCDPISGHTALYWYRQSLGQGPEFLIYFQGTGAADDSGLPNDRFFAVRPEGSVSTLKIQRTERGDSAVYLCASSGGQGNEQFFGPGTRLTVL.

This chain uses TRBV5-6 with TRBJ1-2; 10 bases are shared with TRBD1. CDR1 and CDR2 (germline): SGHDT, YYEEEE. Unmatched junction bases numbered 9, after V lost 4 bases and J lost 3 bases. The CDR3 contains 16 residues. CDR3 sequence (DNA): TGTGCCAGCAGCGGGGGGACAGGGGACCCCTACTATGGCTACACCTTC. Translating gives CASSGGTGDPYYGYTF.

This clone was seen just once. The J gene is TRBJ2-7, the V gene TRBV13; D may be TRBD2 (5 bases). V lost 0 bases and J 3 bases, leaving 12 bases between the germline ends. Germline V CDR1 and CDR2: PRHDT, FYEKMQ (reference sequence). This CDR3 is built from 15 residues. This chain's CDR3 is CASSLGRGSYYEQYV. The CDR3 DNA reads TGTGCCAGCAGCTTAGGAAGAGGGAGCTACTACGAGCAGTACGTC.